Below, 22 T cell receptor beta chains from the same sample are listed, as sequenced in a study of T cells expressing NK-cell markers. TCRdb re-called the 5' RACE reads and catalogs CDR3 proteins one per entry, DNA excluded. The repertoire table contains about 430,000 distinct CDR3 sequences. The specimen sequenced was blood T cells: a sorted CD56 or NKG2C T cell subset, CD4+ or CD8+ T cells, or bulk PBMC T cells (not recorded which). The receptors were sampled from a woman between 45 and 60 years old in good health.

J is TRBJ2-1 and V is TRBV5-1; with no DNA, the TCRdb D assignment of TRBD1 cannot be verified. CDR1 and CDR2 from the germline V gene are SGHRS and YFSETQ. This CDR3 is 12 amino acids long. This CDR3 reads CASSPSGHGQFF.

This chain links TRBV5-1 with TRBJ2-3; absent DNA, TCRdb's TRBD2 call cannot be checked. This CDR3 has 17 amino acids. Germline V gives CDR1 SGHRS, CDR2 YFSETQ. The CDR3 sequence: CASSYAGTRGSTDTQYF.

The chain links TRBV5-6 to TRBJ2-1; the D call from TCRdb, TRBD2, cannot be confirmed without DNA. CDR1 is SGHDT and CDR2 is YYEEEE in the germline V gene. The CDR3 contains 17 residues. The CDR3 reads CASSPNPPGLSYNEQFF.

The chain employs TRBV7-3 and TRBJ2-7; absent DNA, TCRdb's TRBD1 call cannot be checked. Germline V gives CDR1 SGHTA, CDR2 FQGTGA. The CDR3 has 12 residues. This CDR3 is CASSLNGGEQYF.

J is TRBJ1-1 and V is TRBV5-1. Germline-derived CDR1 and CDR2 are SGHRS and YFSETQ. This CDR3 region has 13 residues. The CDR3 spells CASSSTSLTEAFF.

The chain combines TRBV29-1 with TRBJ1-2. The length of the CDR3 is 13 residues. From germline, CDR1 is SQVTM and CDR2 ANQGSEA. This CDR3 is CSVDGETNYGYPF.

The chain combines TRBV11-3 with TRBJ1-4. Per germline, CDR1 SGHNT and CDR2 YENEEA. The CDR3 runs 14 residues. This CDR3 reads CASSFGGRREKLFF.

The chain employs TRBV10-3 and TRBJ2-5. The CDR3 is made up of 14 amino acids. Germline V lookup: CDR1 ENHRY, CDR2 SYGVKD. CDR3 region: CAISESNPQETQYF.

V is TRBV5-6 and J is TRBJ2-1; there is no DNA to check the TCRdb D call of TRBD2. The CDR3 covers 15 residues. Looked up from germline, CDR1 is SGHDT and CDR2 is YYEEEE. The CDR3 here is CASSFRTSGRNEQFF.

This sequence joins TRBV28 and TRBJ2-3; TCRdb calls TRBD2, which cannot be checked without DNA. This CDR3 contains 14 residues. Germline values: CDR1 MDHEN, CDR2 SYDVKM. CDR3 residues: CASLGAGVSDTQYF. Combining the CDR3 with reference TRBV28 and TRBJ2-3 gives the whole variable domain DVKVTQSSRYLVKRTGEKVFLECVQDMDHENMFWYRQDPGLGLRLIYFSYDVKMKEKGDIPEGYSVSREKKERFSLILESASTNQTSMYLCASLGAGVSDTQYFGPGTRLTVL.

This chain links TRBV7-9 with TRBJ1-4. The CDR3 has 13 amino acids. Germline lookup yields CDR1 SEHNR and CDR2 FQNEAQ (reference sequence). This CDR3 is CASSLEAGRALFF. The full variable domain, with the rest looked up from reference TRBV7-9 and TRBJ1-4, is DTGVSQNPRHKITKRGQNVTFRCDPISEHNRLYWYRQTLGQGPEFLTYFQNEAQLEKSRLLSDRFSAERPKGSFSTLEIQRTEQGDSAMYLCASSLEAGRALFFGSGTQLSVL.

This rearrangement joins TRBV7-8 to TRBJ2-1; there is no DNA to check the TCRdb D call of TRBD2. Germline CDR1 is SGHVS and CDR2 is FQNEAQ. The CDR3 loop spans 15 amino acids. CDR3 sequence: CASSPRTSGSGEQFF.

The chain uses TRBV5-1 and TRBJ2-7. This CDR3 has 14 residues. Germline lookup yields CDR1 SGHRS and CDR2 YFSETQ. CDR3 sequence: CASSWDLKTYEQYF.

J is TRBJ2-7 and V is TRBV6-2 or TRBV6-3. The CDR3 has 16 amino acids. Germline lookup yields CDR1 MNHEY and CDR2 SVGEGT. The chain's CDR3 is CASSYSTVASSYEQYF.

The chain links TRBV6-1 to TRBJ2-7; as DNA is missing, the TRBD1 call by TCRdb cannot be tested. The germline V gene has CDR1 MNHNS and CDR2 SASEGT. The CDR3 is 13 residues long. The CDR3 region is CASSIRGIYEQYF.

The chain carries TRBV7-3 and TRBJ2-7. Germline CDR1 is SGHTA and CDR2 is FQGTGA. The CDR3 extends over 13 amino acids. The CDR3 loop is CASSLTIRDEQYF.

The rearrangement links TRBV5-1 to TRBJ1-4; there is no DNA to check the TCRdb D call of TRBD1. The CDR3 covers 15 residues. The germline V gene encodes CDR1 SGHRS and CDR2 YFSETQ. The CDR3 is CASSTSGGSGEKLFF.

The rearrangement uses TRBV12-3 or TRBV12-4 and TRBJ2-1; TCRdb reports TRBD2, a call that lacks DNA to check it against. The CDR3 has 16 amino acids. CDR3 residues: CASQALSGTSLNEQFF.

The rearrangement uses TRBV6-5 and TRBJ1-1. The CDR3 has 11 amino acids. Germline CDR1 MNHEY, CDR2 SVGAGI. The CDR3 region is CASGVNTEAFF.

The rearrangement uses TRBV6-1 and TRBJ2-2; with no DNA, the TCRdb D assignment of TRBD2 cannot be verified. CDR1 and CDR2 (germline): MNHNS, SASEGT. The CDR3 runs to 14 residues. This chain's CDR3 is CASKGVSNTGELFF.

The chain uses TRBV18 and TRBJ2-7; TCRdb lists TRBD1, though no DNA is available to test this call. CDR3 length equals 14 residues. Germline loops: CDR1 KGHSH, CDR2 LQKENI. CDR3 in amino acids: CASSPLRQSYEQYF.

The chain joins TRBV5-1 to TRBJ2-3; no DNA is available, so the TRBD2 call from TCRdb remains unchecked. The CDR3 has 15 amino acids. From germline, CDR1 is SGHRS and CDR2 YFSETQ. The CDR3 sequence is CASTVSGGPGDTQYF.